These 13 T cell receptor beta chains share one sample of origin, sequenced in a study of response to subunit inactivated influenza vaccine. MiXCR, applied by TCRdb to the RT-PCR reads, yields one record per CDR3 protein. The profile shows about 540,000 distinct CDR3 sequences, 20% to 25% of them singletons. These data also featured in a second study, about T cells expressing NK-cell markers. From that report: 5'RACE template switching with UMIs produced the TCR beta cDNA.

The source was CD4+ T cells sorted from PBMCs, collected 12 days after vaccination. Receptors originate from a man aged 50-60 years who received an inactivated influenza vaccine.

On this clonotype: A junction end diverges from the germline sequence, so it may reflect a read error. This rearrangement joins TRBV12-3 or TRBV12-4 to TRBJ1-2, with D perhaps TRBD1 (6 bases). The CDR3 totals 15 residues. This CDR3 reads CANSLALGGQGGYTF. In nucleotides, the CDR3 is TGTGCCAACAGTTTAGCGCTCGGGGGGCAAGGTGGCTACACCTTC.

CDR3 DNA sequence: TGTGCCAGCGAAGGAAACTCCTACGAGCAGTACTTC. Its protein is CASEGNSYEQYF. The V gene is TRBV12-3 or TRBV12-4, the J gene TRBJ2-7; D ambiguous. The CDR3 is 12 amino acids. V was cut by 8 bases and J by 0 bases, with 8 bases left in between.

This chain connects TRBV5-8 to TRBJ2-5; D possibly uses TRBD1 or TRBD2 (5 bases each). Trimming stripped 3 bases from V and 8 bases from J, with 14 bases between. The CDR3 loop spans 13 amino acids. Per the germline V gene, CDR1 is SGHTS and CDR2 is YDEGEE. CDR3 sequence reads: CASSSKSRDTQYF. The DNA of the CDR3 is TGTGCCAGCAGCTCAAAAAGCCGGGACACCCAGTACTTC.

CDR3: CSARDGAIAYEQYF. In nucleotides, the CDR3 is TGCAGTGCTAGAGATGGGGCCATCGCCTACGAGCAGTACTTC. The chain has TRBV20-1 and TRBJ2-7; tentatively, D is TRBD1 (5 bases). V was shortened by 0 bases and J by 2 bases, with 11 bases between the two germline ends. CDR1 DFQATT and CDR2 SNEGSKA come from the germline V gene (reference sequence). This CDR3 contains 14 residues.

The chain combines TRBV6-5 with TRBJ2-1; 11 bases agree with TRBD1. V gave up 1 base and J gave up 5 bases; unmatched junction bases: 4. From germline, CDR1 is MNHEY and CDR2 SVGAGI. The CDR3 is made up of 16 amino acids. CDR3 DNA: TGTGCCAGCAGTTACTGGACAGGGGGCTCTCACAATGAGCAGTTCTTC. Translating gives CASSYWTGGSHNEQFF.

This clonotype was seen more than once but under ten times. CDR3 region: CASSSGLASETQYF. The CDR3 bases are TGTGCCAGCAGCTCAGGACTAGCGTCAGAGACCCAGTACTTC. This chain joins TRBV7-9 and TRBJ2-5, with 9 positions matching TRBD2. The V gene's germline CDR1 is SEHNR and CDR2 FQNEAQ (reference sequence). The CDR3 is made up of 14 amino acids. V shed 4 bases, J shed 4 bases, and the junction held 4 bases outside the gene matches.

Turning to this clonotype: The germline gene is not matched at one end of the junction; a read error may be the cause. The chain uses TRBV20-1 and TRBJ1-1; no clear D gene. The CDR3 contains 14 residues. Per the germline V gene, CDR1 is DFQATT and CDR2 is SNEGSKA (reference sequence). The CDR3, as DNA: TGCAGTGCTAGCCGCAACAGCAGGAACAGTGAAGCTTTCTTT. It codes for CSASRNSRNSEAFF.

This clonotype occurred a few times. This chain joins TRBV4-1 and TRBJ1-4; 8 bases map to TRBD1. V was clipped by 4 bases and J by 3 bases; unmatched bases: 4. Per germline, CDR1 MGHRA and CDR2 YSYEKL. The CDR3 is 15 residues long. The CDR3 reads CASSRGQGPNEKLFF. Here the CDR3 DNA reads TGCGCCAGCAGCCGAGGACAGGGCCCTAATGAAAAACTGTTTTTT.

The chain uses TRBV24-1 and TRBJ1-1, with a tentative D call TRBD1 (6 bases). V was clipped by 4 bases and J by 4 bases, with 15 bases between them. CDR3 length: 15 residues. Germline-derived CDR1 and CDR2 are KGHDR and SFDVKD. Here the CDR3 reads CATSEGALEGTEAFF. CDR3 nucleotides: TGTGCCACCAGTGAGGGGGCCTTAGAGGGCACTGAAGCTTTCTTT.

CDR3 in amino acids: CAISETQYGKWEPQHF. The CDR3 DNA follows: TGTGCCATCAGCGAAACACAATACGGCAAATGGGAGCCCCAGCATTTT. This rearrangement joins TRBV10-3 to TRBJ1-5; D is uncertain. CDR3 length: 16 residues. The V gene lost 6 bases and the J gene lost 8 bases, with 23 bases spanning the gap. The germline V gene encodes CDR1 ENHRY and CDR2 SYGVKD.

The J gene is TRBJ2-7, the V gene TRBV13, with a weak D call TRBD2 (6 bases). Germline CDR1 reads PRHDT; CDR2 reads FYEKMQ (reference sequence). V lost 0 bases, J lost 8 bases, and 14 bases lay in between. There are 14 residues in the CDR3. The CDR3 loop is CASSLGNGDLKQYF. The CDR3 nucleotides read TGTGCCAGCAGCTTAGGAAACGGGGACTTAAAGCAGTACTTC.

The genes are TRBV6-1 and TRBJ2-1; TRBD2 matches 8 bases. The CDR3 has 15 amino acids. V shed 6 bases and J 0 bases; nucleotides not matched to a gene: 4. Germline V gene sequence: CDR1 MNHNS, CDR2 SASEGT. The CDR3: CASRPGLGSYNEQFF. The CDR3 DNA follows: TGTGCCAGCAGGCCGGGACTAGGCTCCTACAATGAGCAGTTCTTC.

The genes are TRBV10-3 and TRBJ2-5; 8 nucleotides align to TRBD2. This CDR3 contains 13 residues. After removal of 9 bases from V and 2 bases from J, the junction contained 5 bases not matched to a gene. The germline V gene encodes CDR1 ENHRY and CDR2 SYGVKD. The CDR3 reads CAISGTAQETQYF. Written as DNA, the CDR3 is TGTGCCATTAGCGGGACGGCTCAAGAGACCCAGTACTTC.